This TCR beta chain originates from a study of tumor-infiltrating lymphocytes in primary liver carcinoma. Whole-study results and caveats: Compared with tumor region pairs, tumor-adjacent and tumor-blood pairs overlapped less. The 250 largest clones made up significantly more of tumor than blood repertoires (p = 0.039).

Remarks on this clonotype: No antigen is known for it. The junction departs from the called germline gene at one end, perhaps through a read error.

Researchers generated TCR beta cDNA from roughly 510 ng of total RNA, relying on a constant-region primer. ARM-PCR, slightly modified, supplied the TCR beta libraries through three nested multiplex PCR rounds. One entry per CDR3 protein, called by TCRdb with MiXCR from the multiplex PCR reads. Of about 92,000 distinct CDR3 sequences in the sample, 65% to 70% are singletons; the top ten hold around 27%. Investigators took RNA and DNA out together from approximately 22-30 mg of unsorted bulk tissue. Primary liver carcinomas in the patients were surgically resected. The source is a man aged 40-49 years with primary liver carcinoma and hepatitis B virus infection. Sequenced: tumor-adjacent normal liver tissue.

The CDR3 nucleotides read TGTGCCAACAGTTCTCCCGGACGAGCTAGCACAGATACGCAGTATTTT. This sequence encodes CANSSPGRASTDTQYF. V gene TRBV12-3 or TRBV12-4 combines with J gene TRBJ2-3; D is undetermined. The CDR3 consists of 16 residues.